These 28 T cell receptor beta chains share one sample of origin, sequenced in a study of T cells in Graves' hyperthyroidism and ophthalmopathy. Amplification yielded TCR beta CDR3 regions, with RNA transcripts as the source. The study used the HTBI primer set for a first-round RT-PCR of the TCR CDR3. Each CDR3 protein gets one entry after TCRdb re-called the multiplex PCR reads with MiXCR. The sample lists around 700,000 distinct CDR3 sequences; around a third were seen once. Sequencing was done on a sample of blood. The source is a woman aged 40 to 49 with Graves' hyperthyroidism.

This clonotype showed up many times. The V call is TRBV19, the J call TRBJ1-3; tentative D call: TRBD1 (5 bases). Between the trimmed V and J ends, which lost 3 bases and 2 bases, there was a span of 11 bases. CDR1 is LNHDA and CDR2 is SQIVND in the germline V gene (reference sequence). This CDR3 contains 15 residues. The CDR3 region has the DNA TGTGCCAGTAGTATCGGCAGGGCAGCTGGAAACACCATATATTTT. It translates to CASSIGRAAGNTIYF. Complete variable domain (other parts from reference TRBV19 and TRBJ1-3): DGGITQSPKYLFRKEGQNVTLSCEQNLNHDAMYWYRQDPGQGLRLIYYSQIVNDFQKGDIAEGYSVSREKKESFPLTVTSAQKNPTAFYLCASSIGRAAGNTIYFGEGSWLTVV.

In its sample, this clonotype was seen many times. V is TRBV20-1 and J is TRBJ1-1; 7 bases are shared with TRBD1. Trimming took 6 bases from V and 3 from J; bases not matched to a gene: 7. Germline V gene sequence: CDR1 DFQATT, CDR2 SNEGSKA (reference sequence). CDR3 length: 13 residues. DNA of the CDR3: TGCAGTGCCAGGGGGACCGGGGACACTGAAGCTTTCTTT. It encodes CSARGTGDTEAFF.

This clonotype appeared a few times. The V and J genes are TRBV12-3 or TRBV12-4 and TRBJ2-7; 12 bases are shared with TRBD2. This CDR3 contains 15 residues. The V gene end was trimmed by 7 bases and the J gene end by 4 bases; junction bases not matched to a gene: 8. The chain's CDR3 is CASKPLAGGSYEQYF. As DNA, the CDR3 is TGTGCCAGCAAGCCCCTAGCGGGAGGGAGTTACGAGCAGTACTTC.

The chain employs TRBV7-9 and TRBJ2-3; 8 nucleotides align to TRBD2. The V gene end was trimmed by 5 bases and the J gene end by 0 bases; junction bases not matched to a gene: 7. This CDR3 spans 16 amino acids. Germline V gives CDR1 SEHNR, CDR2 FQNEAQ (reference sequence). The CDR3 DNA sequence: TGTGCCAGCAGCATCCAGCGGGGGATTAGCACAGATACGCAGTATTTT. Protein: CASSIQRGISTDTQYF.

The chain links TRBV20-1 to TRBJ1-5; D is possibly TRBD1 (5 bases). The CDR3 has 16 residues. The germline V gene encodes CDR1 DFQATT and CDR2 SNEGSKA (reference sequence). Trimming removed 1 base from V and 0 bases from J, with 13 bases in between. The CDR3 loop reads CSARGDGTDSNQPQHF. As DNA, the CDR3 is TGCAGTGCTAGAGGGGACGGGACCGATAGCAATCAGCCCCAGCATTTT.

Points on this clonotype: This could be a read error, since a much larger clone is one nucleotide away. The genes are TRBV7-2 and TRBJ2-5; D may correspond to TRBD1 or TRBD2 (5 bases each). V dropped 4 bases and J dropped 7 bases, with 16 bases sitting between them. This CDR3 contains 14 residues. The V gene's germline CDR1 is SGHTA and CDR2 FQGNSA. CDR3 DNA sequence: TGTGCCAGCAGCTCATACCGGGGCTACCGGACCCAGTACTTC. It codes for CASSSYRGYRTQYF.

This sequence joins TRBV7-2 and TRBJ2-5, with 9 bases that match TRBD1. CDR1 is SGHTA and CDR2 is FQGNSA in the germline V gene. With 2 bases clipped from V and 4 bases from J, the junction kept 17 bases outside the gene matches. The CDR3 consists of 19 residues. The DNA for the CDR3 is TGTGCCAGCAGCTTAAAATATAGGGGACAGGGTAGGGTGGGAGAGACCCAGTACTTC. Encoded protein: CASSLKYRGQGRVGETQYF.

This clonotype was picked up a small number of times. The DNA for the CDR3 is TGCAGCGTTGATCAGGGGTCAGATACGCAGTATTTT. Its translation is CSVDQGSDTQYF. This rearrangement joins TRBV29-1 to TRBJ2-3; D is possibly TRBD1 (6 bases). Germline V gives CDR1 SQVTM, CDR2 ANQGSEA. V was clipped by 3 bases and J by 4 bases, with 8 bases between them. This CDR3 is 12 amino acids long.

This clonotype was observed many times. J is TRBJ2-7 and V is TRBV10-3; 8 nucleotides match TRBD1. The CDR3 has 12 residues. Germline V lookup: CDR1 ENHRY, CDR2 SYGVKD. J gave up 5 bases and V 8 bases, and 5 bases lay outside the gene matches. CDR3 amino acids: CAIVGQGDEQYF. In DNA, the CDR3 is TGTGCCATCGTCGGACAGGGTGACGAGCAGTACTTC.

V is TRBV7-2 and J is TRBJ2-7; no clear D. V lost 0 bases and J 2 bases, leaving 11 bases between the germline ends. The germline V gene has CDR1 SGHTA and CDR2 FQGNSA. The CDR3 loop spans 15 amino acids. CDR3 residues: CASSLAEGRTYEQYF. As DNA, the CDR3 is TGTGCCAGCAGCTTAGCGGAAGGCAGAACCTACGAGCAGTACTTC.

This clonotype came up many times. The chain carries TRBV7-2 and TRBJ1-6, with 9 bases identical to TRBD1. Germline V gene lookup returns CDR1 SGHTA and CDR2 FQGNSA. V lost 5 bases to trimming and J lost 14 bases; unmatched junction nucleotides: 10. The CDR3 runs 14 residues. DNA of the CDR3: TGTGCCAGCAGCCCTCTCGGACAGGGGTTCACCCTCCACTTT. Protein product: CASSPLGQGFTLHF. The full variable domain, its missing parts supplied by reference TRBV7-2 and TRBJ1-6, is GAGVSQSPSNKVTEKGKDVELRCDPISGHTALYWYRQSLGQGLEFLIYFQGNSAPDKSGLPSDRFSAERTGGSVSTLTIQRTQQEDSAVYLCASSPLGQGFTLHFGNGTRLTVT.

The table lists this clonotype with a few counts. The rearrangement uses TRBV20-1 and TRBJ1-2; no firm D call. Germline CDR1 is DFQATT and CDR2 is SNEGSKA (reference sequence). CDR3 length: 14 amino acids. Trimming stripped 6 bases from V and 4 bases from J, with 18 bases between. This chain's CDR3 is CSATPPGGPYGYTF. As DNA, the CDR3 is TGCAGTGCCACCCCCCCAGGCGGGCCCTATGGCTACACCTTC.

This clonotype was counted many times. The chain joins TRBV10-3 to TRBJ2-5; 9 bases are shared with TRBD2. CDR3 length: 14 residues. The trim removed 8 bases at V and 2 bases at J, leaving 6 bases unmatched. CDR1 is ENHRY and CDR2 is SYGVKD in the germline V gene. The CDR3, as DNA: TGTGCCATCGGGGCGGGAGGGGATCAAGAGACCCAGTACTTC. Amino acid sequence: CAIGAGGDQETQYF.

This clonotype was seen repeatedly, ten times or more. The gene calls are TRBV9 and TRBJ1-4, with 7 bases matching TRBD1. The trim removed 3 bases at V and 2 bases at J, leaving 7 bases unmatched. CDR3 length: 16 residues. In germline, CDR1 is SGDLS, CDR2 YYNGEE. CDR3 sequence: CASSGDETGTNEKLFF. CDR3 coding DNA: TGTGCCAGCAGCGGCGATGAGACAGGGACTAATGAAAAACTGTTTTTT.

V usage is TRBV12-3 or TRBV12-4 and J usage is TRBJ1-1, with TRBD1 matching 8 bases. CDR3 length equals 14 residues. J was trimmed by 5 bases and V by 5 bases; bases with no gene match: 7. The CDR3 loop is CASSPDRGKTEAFF. The CDR3 DNA reads TGTGCCAGCAGTCCCGACAGGGGAAAAACTGAAGCTTTCTTT.

This clonotype was seen more than once but under ten times. The chain combines TRBV4-3 with TRBJ1-2; D may be TRBD1 (6 bases). The CDR3 is 15 residues long. Germline CDR1 and CDR2: LGHNA and YSLEER. The V gene lost 4 bases and the J gene lost 4 bases, with 16 bases spanning the gap. CDR3 sequence: CASSPEGGEIYGYTF. The CDR3 DNA is TGCGCCAGCAGCCCTGAGGGGGGAGAAATCTATGGCTACACCTTC.

The V gene is TRBV28, the J gene TRBJ2-6, with D unclear. Germline V gene lookup returns CDR1 MDHEN and CDR2 SYDVKM. CDR3 length equals 17 residues. Trimming left V 3 bases short and J 0 bases short, with 12 bases between. The CDR3 DNA follows: TGTGCCAGCAGTTTCGGCCAGGCCATCTCTGGGGCCAACGTCCTGACTTTC. Its translation: CASSFGQAISGANVLTF.

This clonotype was picked up a small number of times. The V and J genes are TRBV6-2 or TRBV6-3 and TRBJ2-5; D ambiguous. The CDR3 is 12 amino acids. Trimming shortened V by 2 bases and J by 2 bases, and 3 bases separated the two germline ends. Germline lookup yields CDR1 MNHEY and CDR2 SVGEGT. CDR3 bases: TGTGCCAGCAGTTACAGACAAGAGACCCAGTACTTC. Translation: CASSYRQETQYF.

This clonotype has ten or more counts. V usage is TRBV19 and J usage is TRBJ1-5, with D unresolved. Germline CDR1 and CDR2: LNHDA and SQIVND (reference sequence). There are 15 residues in the CDR3. V dropped 5 bases and J dropped 6 bases, with 17 bases sitting between them. CDR3: CASSVEASPPQPQHF. The DNA for the CDR3 is TGTGCCAGTAGTGTGGAAGCTTCTCCGCCTCAGCCCCAGCATTTT.

In this sample, this clonotype turned up many times. The V call is TRBV19, the J call TRBJ2-5, with D possibly matching TRBD1 (5 bases). Trimming cost V 2 bases and J 1 base, with 8 bases left between them. This CDR3 is built from 14 residues. The germline V gene encodes CDR1 LNHDA and CDR2 SQIVND (reference sequence). The CDR3 is CASSIQGSQETQYF. CDR3 DNA sequence: TGTGCCAGTAGTATACAGGGTTCCCAAGAGACCCAGTACTTC.

This clonotype appeared many times. The chain recombines TRBV7-9 with TRBJ1-4; D not resolved. The CDR3 loop spans 15 amino acids. The V and J ends lost 5 bases and 7 bases respectively, with 17 bases between them. Germline CDR1 and CDR2: SEHNR and FQNEAQ (reference sequence). CDR3 bases: TGTGCCAGCAGCCCTTACGGAGAGATTGTTGAAAAACTGTTTTTT. Its translation: CASSPYGEIVEKLFF.

In this sample, this clonotype turned up many times. The V gene is TRBV20-1, the J gene TRBJ1-1; no reliable D call. Trimming removed 4 bases from V and 1 base from J, with 7 bases in between. This CDR3 is built from 12 residues. Germline V gives CDR1 DFQATT, CDR2 SNEGSKA (reference sequence). Here the CDR3 reads CSATRQNTEAFF. CDR3 DNA: TGCAGTGCTACCCGACAGAACACTGAAGCTTTCTTT.

This clonotype has at least ten counts. This chain uses TRBV7-2 with TRBJ2-7; D is undetermined. Germline assignment: CDR1 SGHTA and CDR2 FQGNSA. The CDR3 loop spans 13 amino acids. The ends were cut back, 4 bases at V and 5 bases at J, with 12 bases in the middle. CDR3 loop: CASSSRNLNEQYF. The CDR3 DNA reads as TGTGCCAGCAGCTCGAGGAACTTAAACGAGCAGTACTTC. The full variable domain, with the rest looked up from reference TRBV7-2 and TRBJ2-7, is GAGVSQSPSNKVTEKGKDVELRCDPISGHTALYWYRQSLGQGLEFLIYFQGNSAPDKSGLPSDRFSAERTGGSVSTLTIQRTQQEDSAVYLCASSSRNLNEQYFGPGTRLTVT.

This rearrangement joins TRBV7-6 to TRBJ2-2; D not resolved. V lost 5 bases and J lost 7, with 11 bases in between. The germline gives CDR1 SGHVS, CDR2 FNYEAQ. This CDR3 is built from 13 residues. The chain's CDR3 is CASSPMGSGELFF. As DNA, the CDR3 is TGTGCCAGCAGCCCCATGGGTAGCGGGGAGCTGTTTTTT.

Regarding this clonotype: This is likely a read error, given that the CDR3 carries no conserved phenylalanine or tryptophan at its end. J is TRBJ2-5 and V is TRBV4-1; a possible D gene is TRBD1 (6 bases). The CDR3 sequence is 14 residues long. V was clipped by 2 bases and J by 4 bases, with 11 bases between them. Germline V gene lookup returns CDR1 MGHRA and CDR2 YSYEKL. The CDR3 spells CASSQQQGPETQYL. The CDR3 DNA reads as TGCGCCAGCAGCCAACAACAGGGCCCAGAGACCCAGTACTTG.

This clonotype was counted between two and nine times. The rearrangement uses TRBV2 and TRBJ2-7, with D perhaps matching TRBD1 (6 bases). This CDR3 region has 15 residues. The ends were cut back, 8 bases at V and 5 bases at J, with 22 bases in the middle. CDR1 and CDR2 (germline): SNHLY, FYNNEI. CDR3 protein: CASGTELTGFHEQYF. CDR3 nucleotide sequence: TGTGCCAGCGGGACCGAATTGACAGGTTTCCACGAGCAGTACTTC.

There are many counts of this clonotype. The rearrangement links TRBV6-1 to TRBJ1-2, with D possibly matching TRBD1 (6 bases). The CDR3 is 13 residues long. Between the trimmed V and J ends, which lost 1 base and 7 bases, there was a span of 10 bases. Per germline, CDR1 MNHNS and CDR2 SASEGT. CDR3 protein: CASSEETGFGYTF. The CDR3 DNA follows: TGTGCCAGCAGTGAAGAAACAGGGTTTGGCTACACCTTC.

At least ten counts were recorded for this clonotype. The CDR3 spells CASSEQGENTEAFF. CDR3 sequence (DNA): TGCGCCAGCAGTGAGCAGGGCGAGAACACTGAAGCTTTCTTT. The rearrangement uses TRBV10-2 and TRBJ1-1; D possibly corresponds to TRBD1 (5 bases). Deletions cut 2 bases from V and 1 base from J, with 8 bases between. Germline values: CDR1 WSHSY, CDR2 SAAADI. The CDR3 runs to 14 residues.